The 5 T cell receptor beta chains below come from one sample, sequenced in a study of identical twins. One entry per CDR3 protein results from TCRdb running MiXCR on the 5' RACE reads. The sample holds roughly 630,000 distinct CDR3 sequences; less than 9% are singletons and the top ten take 1.6%. These data are also associated with another study on yellow fever vaccine responses in identical twins.

The sequenced material came from PBMCs. The receptors derive from a woman between 18 and 29 years old in good health.

The chain couples TRBV5-1 to TRBJ1-1; TRBD1 is a possible D gene (5 bases). The CDR3 loop spans 16 amino acids. Germline V lookup: CDR1 SGHRS, CDR2 YFSETQ. V lost 0 bases and J 3 bases, leaving 15 bases between the germline ends. The CDR3 loop is CASSLEGARMDTEAFF. Here the CDR3 DNA reads TGCGCCAGCAGCTTGGAAGGGGCCCGAATGGACACTGAAGCTTTCTTT.

This chain links TRBV28 with TRBJ2-1; D ambiguous. Trimming cost V 2 bases and J 10 bases, with 9 bases left between them. This CDR3 spans 12 amino acids. Germline V gene sequence: CDR1 MDHEN, CDR2 SYDVKM. The DNA of the CDR3 is TGTGCCAGCAGTTTAGCGAGAAGCGAGCAGTTCTTC. This codes for CASSLARSEQFF.

This clonotype has a handful of counts. The J gene is TRBJ2-1, the V gene TRBV7-8; D remains ambiguous. Germline assignment: CDR1 SGHVS and CDR2 FQNEAQ. V was trimmed by 5 bases and J by 4 bases, leaving 15 bases between them. This CDR3 is 15 amino acids long. CDR3 coding DNA: TGTGCCAGCAGCGGTGATCGGGCTGATTACAATGAGCAGTTCTTC. Translating it yields CASSGDRADYNEQFF.

The V call is TRBV28, the J call TRBJ2-1; possibly TRBD1 for D (5 bases). Trimming took 10 bases from V and 9 from J, leaving 19 bases between them. This CDR3 has 13 residues. Germline loops: CDR1 MDHEN, CDR2 SYDVKM. In nucleotides, the CDR3 is TGTGCCACCCAGGGTTTTTGGTTAGGTGAGCAGTTCTTC. Translation: CATQGFWLGEQFF.

This clonotype appeared many times. V is TRBV2 and J is TRBJ1-5; D possibly corresponds to TRBD1 (5 bases). V gave up 11 bases and J gave up 6 bases, with 11 bases separating them. Germline V gene data show CDR1 as SNHLY and CDR2 as FYNNEI. There are 11 residues in the CDR3. The CDR3 DNA reads TGTGCCGGAGGGGCCGGTCAGCCCCAGCATTTT. This codes for CAGGAGQPQHF.